These T cell receptor beta chains were read from a single sample in a study of graft-versus-host responses after intestinal transplantation. The protocol was immunoSEQ multiplex PCR, while the TCRdb copy is restricted to in-frame clones and leaves out a portion. The repertoire holds about 120,000 clones, about 95% seen once, with over 2.5% in the top ten. For these receptors, no antigen is known. The sample here was unstimulated CD8+ T cells sorted from spleen or lymph node cells, taken before intestinal transplant. These receptors originate from a human donor who received an intestinal transplant. Each CDR3 is given with its conserved first and last residue. Each record gives: clone size, D gene, J gene, V gene, CDR3 protein, CDR3 DNA. A D gene is named only where the DNA matches it firmly. Clone size is not always given. Where it is, it says once, few, many or a class for expanded clones.

clone_size: .; d_call: TRBD2; j_call: TRBJ2-1; v_call: TRBV7-3; cdr3_aa: CASSSPSGRNNEQFF; cdr3_nt: TGTGCCAGCAGCTCTCCTAGCGGGAGAAACAATGAGCAGTTCTTC
clone_size: .; d_call: .; j_call: TRBJ2-7; v_call: TRBV6-5; cdr3_aa: CASSTSTSYEQYF; cdr3_nt: TGTGCCAGCAGCACATCTACTAGTTACGAGCAGTACTTC
clone_size: once; d_call: TRBD2; j_call: TRBJ2-7; v_call: TRBV27; cdr3_aa: CASSLSPLDSLAGEQYF; cdr3_nt: TGTGCCAGCAGTTTATCGCCCCTCGACAGCTTAGCGGGCGAGCAGTACTTC
clone_size: .; d_call: TRBD1; j_call: TRBJ2-1; v_call: TRBV27; cdr3_aa: CASSLRRRTGVLDEQFF; cdr3_nt: TGTGCCAGCAGTTTAAGGCGGCGAACAGGGGTGTTGGATGAGCAGTTCTTC
clone_size: .; d_call: .; j_call: TRBJ1-1; v_call: TRBV7-3; cdr3_aa: CASSTEAGYTEAFF; cdr3_nt: TGTGCCAGCAGCACGGAGGCGGGGTACACTGAAGCTTTCTTT
clone_size: .; d_call: .; j_call: TRBJ2-7; v_call: TRBV7-9; cdr3_aa: CASSLSNSYEQYF; cdr3_nt: TGTGCCAGCAGCTTATCTAACTCCTACGAGCAGTACTTC
clone_size: .; d_call: .; j_call: TRBJ2-7; v_call: TRBV7-3; cdr3_aa: CASSPIPENEQYF; cdr3_nt: TGTGCCAGCAGCCCCATCCCAGAGAACGAGCAGTACTTC
clone_size: .; d_call: TRBD1; j_call: TRBJ1-4; v_call: TRBV10-3; cdr3_aa: CAISEEEAGTDEKLFF; cdr3_nt: TGTGCCATCAGTGAGGAAGAGGCCGGGACAGATGAAAAACTGTTTTTT
clone_size: .; d_call: TRBD1; j_call: TRBJ1-5; v_call: TRBV19; cdr3_aa: CASSSGQGYSNQPQHF; cdr3_nt: TGTGCCAGTAGTTCGGGACAGGGATATAGCAATCAGCCCCAGCATTTT
clone_size: once; d_call: .; j_call: TRBJ2-3; v_call: TRBV2; cdr3_aa: CASSEASEGTDTQYF; cdr3_nt: TGTGCCAGCAGTGAAGCTAGCGAAGGCACAGATACGCAGTATTTT
clone_size: .; d_call: TRBD1; j_call: TRBJ2-7; v_call: TRBV7-2; cdr3_aa: CASSLEHRGRGEQYF; cdr3_nt: TGTGCCAGCAGCTTAGAGCACAGGGGGCGCGGCGAGCAGTACTTC
clone_size: .; d_call: TRBD1; j_call: TRBJ2-1; v_call: TRBV4-3; cdr3_aa: CASSRKTGGAYNEQFF; cdr3_nt: TGCGCCAGCAGCCGGAAAACAGGGGGAGCCTACAATGAGCAGTTCTTC
clone_size: .; d_call: .; j_call: TRBJ2-7; v_call: TRBV6-1; cdr3_aa: CASNPREKPYEQYF; cdr3_nt: TGTGCCAGCAACCCCCGGGAGAAGCCCTACGAGCAGTACTTC
clone_size: once; d_call: .; j_call: TRBJ1-5; v_call: TRBV7-9; cdr3_aa: CASSLGGRGNQPQHF; cdr3_nt: TGTGCCAGCAGCTTAGGGGGTAGGGGCAATCAGCCCCAGCATTTT
clone_size: .; d_call: .; j_call: TRBJ2-1; v_call: TRBV27; cdr3_aa: CASSLTEAVGEQFF; cdr3_nt: TGTGCCAGCAGTTTGACGGAGGCGGTCGGTGAGCAGTTCTTC
clone_size: .; d_call: .; j_call: TRBJ2-1; v_call: TRBV20-1; cdr3_aa: CSARDNEQFF; cdr3_nt: TGCAGTGCTAGAGACAATGAGCAGTTCTTC
clone_size: .; d_call: .; j_call: TRBJ1-1; v_call: TRBV6-1; cdr3_aa: CASSEEAGLWDGTEAFF; cdr3_nt: TGTGCCAGCAGTGAAGAAGCGGGTCTTTGGGACGGCACTGAAGCTTTCTTT
clone_size: once; d_call: .; j_call: TRBJ1-1; v_call: TRBV9; cdr3_aa: CAGSSGTNTEAFF; cdr3_nt: TGTGCCGGATCCTCTGGGACTAACACTGAAGCTTTCTTT
clone_size: .; d_call: .; j_call: TRBJ2-3; v_call: TRBV19; cdr3_aa: CASRSWGWDTDTQYF; cdr3_nt: TGTGCCAGTAGATCCTGGGGGTGGGACACAGATACGCAGTATTTT
clone_size: once; d_call: .; j_call: TRBJ2-1; v_call: TRBV7-2; cdr3_aa: CASSFGVGNEQFF; cdr3_nt: TGTGCCAGCAGCTTTGGAGTTGGGAATGAGCAGTTCTTC
clone_size: .; d_call: TRBD2; j_call: TRBJ2-1; v_call: TRBV7-9; cdr3_aa: CASSSPFPGLAGGSDEQFF; cdr3_nt: TGTGCCAGCAGCTCACCTTTTCCGGGACTAGCGGGAGGAAGCGATGAGCAGTTCTTC
clone_size: .; d_call: .; j_call: TRBJ2-2; v_call: TRBV11-3; cdr3_aa: CASSLGVNWAGELFF; cdr3_nt: TGTGCCAGCAGCTTAGGGGTCAACTGGGCCGGGGAGCTGTTTTTT
clone_size: .; d_call: .; j_call: TRBJ1-1; v_call: TRBV28; cdr3_aa: CASSPTALNTEAFF; cdr3_nt: TGTGCCAGCAGTCCCACGGCTCTGAACACTGAAGCTTTCTTT
clone_size: .; d_call: TRBD1; j_call: TRBJ2-7; v_call: TRBV4-1; cdr3_aa: CASSHNFPDRGDRGLYEQYF; cdr3_nt: TGCGCCAGCAGCCACAATTTTCCCGACCGCGGTGACAGGGGGCTATACGAGCAGTACTTC
clone_size: .; d_call: .; j_call: TRBJ2-7; v_call: TRBV5-6; cdr3_aa: CASSLGSGNLYEQYF; cdr3_nt: TGTGCCAGCAGCTTAGGGTCAGGGAACCTCTACGAGCAGTACTTC
clone_size: .; d_call: TRBD1; j_call: TRBJ2-1; v_call: TRBV4-1; cdr3_aa: CASSQRTGSPYNEQFF; cdr3_nt: TGCGCCAGCAGCCAGAGGACAGGGTCACCCTACAATGAGCAGTTCTTC
clone_size: .; d_call: TRBD2; j_call: TRBJ2-7; v_call: TRBV6-6; cdr3_aa: CASSKLAGGYHEQYF; cdr3_nt: TGTGCCAGCAGTAAGCTAGCGGGAGGCTACCACGAGCAGTACTTC
clone_size: .; d_call: TRBD2; j_call: TRBJ2-1; v_call: TRBV19; cdr3_aa: CASSASGSNSYNGQFF; cdr3_nt: TGTGCCAGTTCCGCTAGCGGATCGAACTCCTACAATGGGCAGTTCTTC
clone_size: .; d_call: TRBD2; j_call: TRBJ2-1; v_call: TRBV9; cdr3_aa: CASSHPGGRAGNEQFF; cdr3_nt: TGTGCCAGCAGCCATCCAGGCGGGAGGGCCGGGAATGAGCAGTTCTTC
clone_size: .; d_call: TRBD2; j_call: TRBJ2-3; v_call: TRBV7-9; cdr3_aa: CASSPSAGVITDTQYF; cdr3_nt: TGTGCCAGCAGCCCCAGTGCGGGAGTTATCACAGATACGCAGTATTTT
clone_size: .; d_call: TRBD2; j_call: TRBJ2-3; v_call: TRBV5-4; cdr3_aa: CASSLAWPGTSDTDTQYF; cdr3_nt: TGTGCCAGCAGCTTGGCTTGGCCCGGGACTAGCGACACAGATACGCAGTATTTT
clone_size: .; d_call: .; j_call: TRBJ1-1; v_call: TRBV28; cdr3_aa: CASSFGDNTEAFF; cdr3_nt: TGTGCCAGCAGTTTCGGCGATAACACTGAAGCTTTCTTT
clone_size: .; d_call: TRBD1; j_call: TRBJ1-1; v_call: TRBV7-3; cdr3_aa: CASSLGQGGVTEAFF; cdr3_nt: TGTGCCAGCAGCTTAGGACAGGGGGGCGTCACTGAAGCTTTCTTT
clone_size: few; d_call: TRBD2; j_call: TRBJ2-7; v_call: TRBV19; cdr3_aa: CASSVTGGYEQYF; cdr3_nt: TGTGCCAGTAGTGTCACGGGGGGCTACGAGCAGTACTTC
clone_size: .; d_call: TRBD1; j_call: TRBJ1-1; v_call: TRBV6-5; cdr3_aa: CASGPDRLEAFF; cdr3_nt: TGTGCCAGCGGTCCGGACAGGCTTGAAGCTTTCTTT
clone_size: .; d_call: .; j_call: TRBJ2-7; v_call: TRBV7-6; cdr3_aa: CASSQTASYEQYF; cdr3_nt: TGTGCCAGCAGCCAGACAGCCAGCTACGAGCAGTACTTC
clone_size: .; d_call: .; j_call: TRBJ1-2; v_call: TRBV27; cdr3_aa: CASTSLGRDYGYTF; cdr3_nt: TGTGCCAGCACCTCCCTCGGTCGGGACTATGGCTACACCTTC
clone_size: few; d_call: TRBD2; j_call: TRBJ2-1; v_call: TRBV6-5; cdr3_aa: CASSKSGSSYNEQFF; cdr3_nt: TGTGCCAGCAGCAAAAGCGGGAGCTCCTACAATGAGCAGTTCTTC
clone_size: .; d_call: TRBD2; j_call: TRBJ2-4; v_call: TRBV4-2; cdr3_aa: CASSALGAGGPKNIQYF; cdr3_nt: TGTGCCAGCAGCGCGCTTGGGGCGGGAGGACCCAAAAACATTCAGTACTTC
clone_size: .; d_call: TRBD2; j_call: TRBJ2-1; v_call: TRBV28; cdr3_aa: CASSLFQGTSGSNEQFF; cdr3_nt: TGTGCCAGCAGTTTATTCCAGGGGACTAGCGGGAGCAATGAGCAGTTCTTC